The rows below give T cell receptor beta chains drawn from one sample of a study of cytomegalovirus exposure and HLA in healthy donors. Assay used: immunoSEQ multiplex PCR; TCRdb lists only in-frame clones, some missing. The sample includes 150,000 or so clones, roughly 85% of them seen just once. Sequencing was performed on PBMCs. These receptors were collected from a young man in good health and CMV-seropositive. Each CDR3 is given with its conserved first and last residue. A D gene is named only where the DNA matches it firmly. For some rows the clone size is stated as once, few or many, or as a class when expanded; others skip it.

CDR3aa: CASSSPTAGETQYF
CDR3nt: TGTGCCAGCAGCTCACCGACAGCGGGGGAGACCCAGTACTTC
abundance: NA
j_gene: TRBJ2-5
d_gene: TRBD2
v_gene: TRBV5-6

CDR3aa: CASSPGAGTEAFF
CDR3nt: TGTGCCAGCAGCCCCGGGGCGGGGACTGAAGCTTTCTTT
abundance: NA
j_gene: TRBJ1-1
d_gene: NA
v_gene: TRBV7-9

CDR3aa: CASSGGDEKLFF
CDR3nt: TGCGCCAGCAGCGGGGGGGATGAAAAACTGTTTTTT
abundance: NA
j_gene: TRBJ1-4
d_gene: NA
v_gene: TRBV10-2

CDR3aa: CASSQGRGSGTEAFF
CDR3nt: TGCGCCAGCAGCCAAGGACGGGGATCGGGCACTGAAGCTTTCTTT
abundance: once
j_gene: TRBJ1-1
d_gene: NA
v_gene: TRBV4-1

CDR3aa: CASSQDPVGRAGTDTQYF
CDR3nt: TGCGCCAGCAGCCAAGATCCCGTCGGGAGGGCGGGCACAGATACGCAGTATTTT
abundance: NA
j_gene: TRBJ2-3
d_gene: TRBD2
v_gene: TRBV4-3

CDR3aa: CASSLWAGNEQFF
CDR3nt: TGCGCCAGCAGCCTTTGGGCAGGGAATGAGCAGTTCTTC
abundance: NA
j_gene: TRBJ2-1
d_gene: NA
v_gene: TRBV4-3

CDR3aa: CASSVEGQAATEAFF
CDR3nt: TGTGCCAGCAGCGTAGAGGGACAGGCCGCCACTGAAGCTTTCTTT
abundance: NA
j_gene: TRBJ1-1
d_gene: TRBD1
v_gene: TRBV9

CDR3aa: CASSIDRSVGGDYEQYF
CDR3nt: TGTGCCAGTAGTATAGACCGCTCAGTCGGGGGAGACTACGAGCAGTACTTC
abundance: NA
j_gene: TRBJ2-7
d_gene: NA
v_gene: TRBV19

CDR3aa: CAWSVASGYEQYF
CDR3nt: TGTGCCTGGAGTGTTGCTAGCGGCTACGAGCAGTACTTC
abundance: NA
j_gene: TRBJ2-7
d_gene: TRBD2
v_gene: TRBV30

CDR3aa: CASSHSARRDISYEQYF
CDR3nt: TGTGCCAGCAGCCATTCCGCGCGCAGGGACATCTCCTACGAGCAGTACTTC
abundance: once
j_gene: TRBJ2-7
d_gene: NA
v_gene: TRBV5-4

CDR3aa: CASSGPTSGAEGWYEQYF
CDR3nt: TGTGCCAGCAGTGGGCCGACTAGTGGGGCCGAGGGGTGGTACGAGCAGTACTTC
abundance: NA
j_gene: TRBJ2-7
d_gene: NA
v_gene: TRBV6-1

CDR3aa: CASSSGVGPGNTIYF
CDR3nt: TGTGCCAGCAGTTCCGGAGTCGGCCCTGGAAACACCATATATTTT
abundance: NA
j_gene: TRBJ1-3
d_gene: NA
v_gene: TRBV25-1

CDR3aa: CASSFGRASGNTIYF
CDR3nt: TGTGCCAGCAGTTTCGGGAGGGCCTCTGGAAACACCATATATTTT
abundance: few
j_gene: TRBJ1-3
d_gene: NA
v_gene: TRBV28

CDR3aa: CASVTGLGTEAFF
CDR3nt: TGTGCCAGCGTTACAGGGTTGGGCACTGAAGCTTTCTTT
abundance: NA
j_gene: TRBJ1-1
d_gene: NA
v_gene: TRBV25-1

CDR3aa: CASSSGQGPWFF
CDR3nt: TGTGCCAGCAGTAGTGGACAGGGGCCGTGGTTCTTC
abundance: NA
j_gene: TRBJ2-1
d_gene: TRBD1
v_gene: TRBV7-9

CDR3aa: CASSELLGTDYNYGYTF
CDR3nt: TGCGCCAGCAGTGAACTTCTCGGGACAGACTATAACTATGGCTACACCTTC
abundance: once
j_gene: TRBJ1-2
d_gene: TRBD1
v_gene: TRBV10-2

CDR3aa: CASSPTPSGQYNEQFF
CDR3nt: TGTGCCAGCAGCCCCACTCCTAGCGGCCAGTACAATGAGCAGTTCTTC
abundance: once
j_gene: TRBJ2-1
d_gene: TRBD2
v_gene: TRBV28

CDR3aa: CASSLTGLAYEQYF
CDR3nt: TGTGCCAGCAGTTTAACAGGTCTTGCCTACGAGCAGTACTTC
abundance: NA
j_gene: TRBJ2-7
d_gene: NA
v_gene: TRBV28

CDR3aa: CASSRTGTMNTEAFF
CDR3nt: TGTGCCAGTAGTCGGACAGGGACCATGAACACTGAAGCTTTCTTT
abundance: once
j_gene: TRBJ1-1
d_gene: TRBD1
v_gene: TRBV19

CDR3aa: CASSPRGSSTGELFF
CDR3nt: TGTGCCAGCAGTCCCCGGGGGTCCTCAACCGGGGAGCTGTTTTTT
abundance: once
j_gene: TRBJ2-2
d_gene: NA
v_gene: TRBV11-2

CDR3aa: CASRPGQGIRTEAFF
CDR3nt: TGTGCCAGCAGGCCAGGACAGGGGATAAGGACTGAAGCTTTCTTT
abundance: once
j_gene: TRBJ1-1
d_gene: TRBD1
v_gene: TRBV6-1

CDR3aa: CASSPTGKETQYF
CDR3nt: TGTGCCAGCAGCCCTACAGGGAAAGAGACCCAGTACTTC
abundance: NA
j_gene: TRBJ2-5
d_gene: NA
v_gene: TRBV7-8

CDR3aa: CAWSLGAGYNEQFF
CDR3nt: TGTGCCTGGAGTTTAGGGGCTGGCTACAATGAGCAGTTCTTC
abundance: NA
j_gene: TRBJ2-1
d_gene: NA
v_gene: TRBV30

CDR3aa: CSVSGTANTEAFF
CDR3nt: TGCAGCGTCTCCGGGACAGCGAACACTGAAGCTTTCTTT
abundance: once
j_gene: TRBJ1-1
d_gene: TRBD1
v_gene: TRBV29-1

CDR3aa: CASALQQETQYF
CDR3nt: TGCGCCAGCGCCCTCCAGCAAGAGACCCAGTACTTC
abundance: once
j_gene: TRBJ2-5
d_gene: NA
v_gene: TRBV10-2

CDR3aa: CASSTSGQGNEQYF
CDR3nt: TGTGCCAGTAGTACCTCGGGACAGGGTAACGAGCAGTACTTC
abundance: NA
j_gene: TRBJ2-7
d_gene: TRBD1
v_gene: TRBV19

CDR3aa: CASSHGLAESTDTQYF
CDR3nt: TGTGCCAGCAGCCACGGACTAGCGGAAAGCACAGATACGCAGTATTTT
abundance: NA
j_gene: TRBJ2-3
d_gene: TRBD2
v_gene: TRBV13

CDR3aa: CASSPRPGYEQFF
CDR3nt: TGCGCCAGCAGCCCAAGGCCAGGGTATGAGCAGTTCTTC
abundance: NA
j_gene: TRBJ2-1
d_gene: NA
v_gene: TRBV4-3

CDR3aa: CASSSATRFPIYF
CDR3nt: TGTGCCAGCAGTTCCGCGACACGGTTTCCCATATATTTT
abundance: NA
j_gene: TRBJ1-3
d_gene: NA
v_gene: TRBV6-6

CDR3aa: CASSLSAGLDIQYF
CDR3nt: TGTGCCAGCAGTTTATCGGCCGGGTTGGACATTCAGTACTTC
abundance: NA
j_gene: TRBJ2-4
d_gene: NA
v_gene: TRBV27

CDR3aa: CASSYTEYETQYF
CDR3nt: TGTGCCAGCAGCTACACCGAATATGAGACCCAGTACTTC
abundance: NA
j_gene: TRBJ2-5
d_gene: NA
v_gene: TRBV7-2

CDR3aa: CASSHLGEGISYEQYF
CDR3nt: TGTGCCAGCAGCCACCTCGGGGAGGGAATCTCCTACGAGCAGTACTTC
abundance: NA
j_gene: TRBJ2-7
d_gene: TRBD2
v_gene: TRBV11-1

CDR3aa: CASSPIFDRDRTDTQYF
CDR3nt: TGTGCCAGCAGCCCTATTTTTGACAGGGATCGCACAGATACGCAGTATTTT
abundance: NA
j_gene: TRBJ2-3
d_gene: TRBD1
v_gene: TRBV7-9